This T cell receptor (beta chain) was sequenced for a study of blood T cells in healthy people across ages. Germline V gene data show CDR1 as MNHEY and CDR2 as SMNVEV (reference sequence). V was clipped by 4 bases and J by 4 bases; unmatched bases: 5. The CDR3 runs 15 residues. Notes on the study in general: A roughly linear fall in TCR beta diversity per million T cells was seen with increasing age.

A remark on this clonotype: As yet, its antigen is unknown.

Each donor had around 9.2 milliliters of peripheral blood drawn. Samples each yielded at least 5 micrograms of total RNA. A J-beta primer mix and a sample-barcoded 5' primer were used in a second PCR of roughly 6 to 11 cycles. Unique molecular identifiers of 12 random nucleotides labeled each cDNA. Each CDR3 protein is one row after TCRdb ran MiXCR on the 5' RACE reads. The data show fewer than 900,000 distinct CDR3 sequences, with 49% seen just once and around 32% held by the top ten. The chain is built from TRBV27 and TRBJ2-3; 10 positions agree with TRBD2. This receptor was taken from a woman aged 55-75 years in good health. The sequencing sample was made of blood. The CDR3 sequence: CASSSDSGRSDTQYF. The CDR3 coding sequence is TGTGCCAGCAGTTCAGATAGCGGGAGGTCAGATACGCAGTATTTT.